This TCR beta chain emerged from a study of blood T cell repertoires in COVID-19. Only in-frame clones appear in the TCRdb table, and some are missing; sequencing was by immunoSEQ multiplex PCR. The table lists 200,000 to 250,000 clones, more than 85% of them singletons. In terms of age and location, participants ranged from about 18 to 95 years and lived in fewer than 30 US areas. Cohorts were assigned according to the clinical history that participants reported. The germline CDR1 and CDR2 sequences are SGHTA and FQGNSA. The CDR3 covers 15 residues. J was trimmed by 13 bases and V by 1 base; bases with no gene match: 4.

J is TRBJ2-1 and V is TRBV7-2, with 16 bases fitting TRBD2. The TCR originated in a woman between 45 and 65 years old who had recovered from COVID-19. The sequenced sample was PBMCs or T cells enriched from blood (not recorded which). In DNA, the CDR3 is TGTGCCAGCAGCTTAGGGGGACTAGCGGGAGGGACACAGTTCTTC. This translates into CASSLGGLAGGTQFF.